The rows below give T cell receptor beta chains drawn from one sample of a study of graft-versus-host responses after intestinal transplantation. These receptors' antigens are unknown. Assay used: immunoSEQ multiplex PCR; TCRdb lists only in-frame clones, some missing. The sample lists 60,000 to 75,000 clones, around 92% seen once, with 2.5% in the top ten. The material was unstimulated CD8+ T cells sorted from spleen or lymph node cells, obtained before intestinal transplant. The receptors were sampled from a human donor who received an intestinal transplant. The CDR3 runs from the conserved cysteine through the conserved F or W. D genes are given only for firm matches. Expanded clones are given a class, and other clones once, few, many or no size at all.

v_call,clone_size,j_call,d_call,cdr3_nt,cdr3_aa
TRBV5-4,NA,TRBJ2-1,NA,TGTGCCAGCAGCTTGAGGGGGGGCAATGAGCAGTTCTTC,CASSLRGGNEQFF
TRBV27,NA,TRBJ2-7,TRBD2,TGTGCCAGCAGTTTATCGGGCGCGGGAGGGAACTACGAGCAGTACTTC,CASSLSGAGGNYEQYF
TRBV19,NA,TRBJ2-7,TRBD2,TGTGCCAGTACTAGCCGGGAGGGCCGCTACGAGCAGTACTTC,CASTSREGRYEQYF
TRBV27,NA,TRBJ1-6,TRBD1,TGTGCCAGCAGTTTATGGGGGACCGGGACAGGGGAAGGTTCACCCCTCCACTTT,CASSLWGTGTGEGSPLHF
TRBV4-1,NA,TRBJ1-5,NA,TGCGCCAGCAGCCAGGGGTGGGGGGGGCAGCCCCAGCATTTT,CASSQGWGGQPQHF
TRBV7-9,NA,TRBJ2-7,NA,TGTGCCAGCAGCTCCTCCCAGGGAAGTCTCTACGAGCAGTACTTC,CASSSSQGSLYEQYF
TRBV18,NA,TRBJ2-7,NA,TGTGCCAGCTCAGGACAGCCGGTAATATTAGACTACGAGCAGTACTTC,CASSGQPVILDYEQYF
TRBV4-1,NA,TRBJ1-2,TRBD1,TGCGCCAGCAGCCAACCCGGGACAGGAGGAAGCTATGGCTACACCTTC,CASSQPGTGGSYGYTF
TRBV12-5,NA,TRBJ1-1,TRBD1,TGTGCTAGTGGTTTGTTCTTCACCGGGACAGGGGCCACCCCTGAAGCTTTCTTT,CASGLFFTGTGATPEAFF
TRBV7-9,NA,TRBJ1-1,TRBD1,TGTGCCAGCAGCCATACCGGGACAGGGGGCATTAACACTGAAGCTTTCTTT,CASSHTGTGGINTEAFF
TRBV19,NA,TRBJ1-1,NA,TGTGCCAGTAGGCGGGGGACTGGCACTGAAGCTTTCTTT,CASRRGTGTEAFF
TRBV4-1,NA,TRBJ1-4,NA,TGCGCCAGCAGCCTGCCTTCCGCAGAAACTAATGAAAAACTGTTTTTT,CASSLPSAETNEKLFF
TRBV11-3,NA,TRBJ2-1,TRBD2,TGTGCCAGCAGCTTAGGCGGGGGAGGGAACAATGAGCAGTTCTTC,CASSLGGGGNNEQFF
TRBV6-1,many,TRBJ2-3,TRBD2,TGTGCCAGCAGTGAAGGACTAGCGGGGGCAGATACGCAGTATTTT,CASSEGLAGADTQYF
TRBV27,NA,TRBJ2-3,TRBD2,TGTGCCAGCAGTTTTCTCGGAGCGGGAGGGACCACAGATACGCAGTATTTT,CASSFLGAGGTTDTQYF
TRBV28,NA,TRBJ1-5,TRBD1,TGTGCCAGCAGTTTATTTGGGACAGATGAGTGGGGCAATCAGCCCCAGCATTTT,CASSLFGTDEWGNQPQHF
TRBV5-1,NA,TRBJ2-1,TRBD1,TGCGCCAGCAGCTATACAGGGGCCTCCTACAATGAGCAGTTCTTC,CASSYTGASYNEQFF
TRBV19,NA,TRBJ2-7,TRBD1,TGTGCCAGTAGTATAGAAGGGACAGGAACCTACGAGCAGTACTTC,CASSIEGTGTYEQYF
TRBV6-1,NA,TRBJ2-1,TRBD1,TGTGCCAGCACCCAGGGACAGAGAATCTACAATGAGCAGTTCTTC,CASTQGQRIYNEQFF
TRBV16,NA,TRBJ1-5,NA,TGTGCCAGCAGCCAAGGTAGAGGGAGGGTCGGTCAGCCCCAGCATTTT,CASSQGRGRVGQPQHF
TRBV11-1,NA,TRBJ2-7,TRBD2,TGTGCCAGCAGCTTAGCGCGAACGGGAGGGTTCTACGAGCAGTACTTC,CASSLARTGGFYEQYF
TRBV7-9,NA,TRBJ1-1,NA,TGTGCCAGCAGCTTAGGGGCTATAGAAGCTTTCTTT,CASSLGAIEAFF
TRBV13,NA,TRBJ1-1,NA,TGTGCCAGCAGCCCCCTACACGGACTCCCTGAAGCTTTCTTT,CASSPLHGLPEAFF
TRBV7-9,NA,TRBJ1-1,NA,TGTGCCAGCAGCTTAGCACCAGGGTCGACTGAAGCTTTCTTT,CASSLAPGSTEAFF
TRBV19,NA,TRBJ2-5,TRBD1,TGTGCCAGCAGCTCCACGGGGGGACAGGGGGAGACCCAGTACTTC,CASSSTGGQGETQYF
TRBV28,NA,TRBJ2-6,NA,TGTGCCAGCAGTTTAGCCCAGGGGGGGGCCAACGTCCTGACTTTC,CASSLAQGGANVLTF
TRBV27,NA,TRBJ1-1,NA,TGTGCCAGCAGTTTAGGGGCGAACACTGAAGCTTTCTTT,CASSLGANTEAFF
TRBV28,NA,TRBJ1-2,TRBD1,TGTGCCAGCAGTTTAAAGGGGGCGCCCCTTGGCTACACCTTC,CASSLKGAPLGYTF
TRBV4-1,NA,TRBJ2-3,TRBD1,TGCGCCAGCCGCCAAGGACAGGGGTGGGATACGCAGTATTTT,CASRQGQGWDTQYF
TRBV7-6,NA,TRBJ2-7,NA,TGTGCCAGCAGCTTAGCAGGAGGAGGCGAGCAGTACTTC,CASSLAGGGEQYF
TRBV13,NA,TRBJ1-1,TRBD1,TGTGCCAGCAGCTTCCGGGGACAGGGCGGGAAAGCTTTCTTT,CASSFRGQGGKAFF
TRBV4-1,NA,TRBJ2-7,TRBD2,TGTGCCAGCAGCTATAGCGGGAGAGCCTACGAGCAGTACTTC,CASSYSGRAYEQYF
TRBV28,NA,TRBJ2-4,NA,TGTGCCAGCAGCCCCGATCTCGGGGACATTCAGTACTTC,CASSPDLGDIQYF
TRBV5-1,NA,TRBJ2-7,TRBD2,TGCGCCAGCAGCTTGGAGAGGGGAGGGCCCTACGAGCAGTACTTC,CASSLERGGPYEQYF
TRBV27,NA,TRBJ2-7,TRBD1,TGTGCCAGCAGCCTTTCGGGACAGGGCAGCTCCTACGAGCAGTACTTC,CASSLSGQGSSYEQYF
TRBV28,once,TRBJ1-2,NA,TGTGCCAGCAGCGAAGTCATGGGGCCGAACTATGGCTACACCTTC,CASSEVMGPNYGYTF
TRBV6-5,NA,TRBJ1-5,TRBD1,TGTGCCAGCAAGGGAGGGACAGGGTCTTTTCAGCCCCAGCATTTT,CASKGGTGSFQPQHF
TRBV5-1,NA,TRBJ2-7,TRBD1,TGCGCCAGCAGCTTGAGGACAGGGAGCTACGAGCAGTACTTC,CASSLRTGSYEQYF
TRBV5-5,NA,TRBJ2-5,TRBD2,TGTGCCAGCAGCTTGGAACTAGCGGGGGGTCCCATGACCCAGTACTTC,CASSLELAGGPMTQYF
TRBV6-1,NA,TRBJ2-2,NA,TGTGCCAGCAGTGCCGGGAGCACCGGGGAGCTGTTTTTT,CASSAGSTGELFF
TRBV16,once,TRBJ2-5,NA,TGTGCCAGCAGCCAATCAAAGGCCGGGAACCAGTACTTC,CASSQSKAGNQYF
TRBV9,NA,TRBJ2-3,NA,TGTGCCAGCAGCCCCCAGGGACTTCCAACAGATACGCAGTATTTT,CASSPQGLPTDTQYF
TRBV7-6,NA,TRBJ2-1,TRBD2,TGTGCCAGCAGCTTAGTAGCGGGACTTTACAATGAGCAGTTCTTC,CASSLVAGLYNEQFF
TRBV18,NA,TRBJ2-1,NA,TGTGCCAGCTCCGCTCCTCAGGGCGATGAGCAGTTCTTC,CASSAPQGDEQFF
TRBV27,NA,TRBJ1-1,NA,TGTGCCAGCAGTATTGGGGGGAGCACTGAAGCTTTCTTT,CASSIGGSTEAFF
TRBV19,NA,TRBJ2-7,TRBD2,TGTGCCAGTAGTCCGGGAGGGTCCTACGAGCAGTACTTC,CASSPGGSYEQYF
TRBV28,NA,TRBJ2-2,TRBD2,TGTGCCAGCAGCCAGGGGCTAGCGGGGGGGAGGGACGACACCGGGGAGCTGTTTTTT,CASSQGLAGGRDDTGELFF
TRBV6-6,NA,TRBJ1-1,NA,TGTGCCAGCAGTTACTGGACGGAGGCAATCACTGAAGCTTTCTTT,CASSYWTEAITEAFF
TRBV5-5,NA,TRBJ1-2,TRBD1,TGTGCCAGCAGCCGTCCCACCCCGACAGGGCTAGGGGATTATGGCTACACCTTC,CASSRPTPTGLGDYGYTF
TRBV7-6,NA,TRBJ2-7,NA,TGTGCCAGCAGCTTAGTTGGGGCCTACCCCCCACCTTACGAGCAGTACTTC,CASSLVGAYPPPYEQYF
TRBV19,NA,TRBJ2-1,NA,TGTGCCAGTAGTATAGGGGCAAACTACAATGAGCAGTTCTTC,CASSIGANYNEQFF